This TCR beta chain was captured by sequencing in a study of cytomegalovirus exposure and HLA in healthy donors. Notes on this clone: Its antigen remains unknown.

The PCR had 60 Vbeta and 13 Jbeta primers. Sequenced by immunoSEQ multiplex PCR; TCRdb stores in-frame clones only, minus some. The sample contains about 130,000 clones, 60% to 80% of which appear only once. V lost 4 bases, J lost 0 bases, and 3 bases stayed unmatched. Per the germline V gene, CDR1 is LNHNV and CDR2 is YYDKDF (reference sequence). The CDR3 runs to 16 residues. Notes on the study in general: In a later analysis, productive TCRs from donors in an Asian-associated ancestry cluster reportedly carried fewer N-insertions than the cohort mean. TCR beta V- and J-gene trimming was later associated with a missense DCLRE1C variant. In all likelihood, a cluster of highly shared sequence variants was a sequencing artifact.

The TCR comes from a man aged 45-65 years in good health and CMV-seronegative. The sequencing sample was made of PBMCs. The chain recombines TRBV15 with TRBJ1-6, with TRBD1 matching 7 bases. CDR3 region: CATSKGQSSYNSPLHF. CDR3 sequence (DNA): TGTGCCACCAGCAAGGGACAGAGCTCCTATAATTCACCCCTCCACTTT.